This is a list of T cell receptor beta chains from one sample in a study of control samples from healthy donors and cancer patients. Some clones are missing from TCRdb's copy, which holds only in-frame ones; the method was immunoSEQ multiplex PCR. The sample comprises 93,000 or so clones, around 89% of which are singletons, and about a fifth rests with the top ten. The sequenced material came from PBMCs. All receptors come from a man aged 60-69 years with lung cancer. CDR3s include the opening cysteine and the closing phenylalanine or tryptophan. Each record gives: J gene, D gene, clone size, V gene, CDR3 protein, CDR3 DNA. The D gene is left open where the match is weak. Not all rows give a size; the values are once, few, many and, for expanded clones, a class.

J: TRBJ2-2
D: NA
size: NA
V: TRBV4-1
CDR3: CASSQERGTLTGELFF
DNA: TGCGCCAGCAGCCAAGAAAGGGGTACACTTACCGGGGAGCTGTTTTTT

J: TRBJ2-5
D: NA
size: NA
V: TRBV7-3
CDR3: CASSLNRDQETQYF
DNA: TGTGCCAGCAGCTTAAACAGGGACCAAGAGACCCAGTACTTC

J: TRBJ1-6
D: TRBD1
size: NA
V: TRBV2
CDR3: CANRGIPNSPLHF
DNA: TGTGCCAACAGGGGGATCCCCAATTCACCCCTCCACTTT

J: TRBJ2-5
D: NA
size: NA
V: TRBV7-7
CDR3: CASSSQGVRETQYF
DNA: TGTGCCAGCAGCTCGCAGGGCGTTCGAGAGACCCAGTACTTC

J: TRBJ1-2
D: NA
size: NA
V: TRBV5-1
CDR3: CASSRYGGANYGHTF
DNA: TGCGCCAGCAGCCGGTACGGGGGAGCTAACTATGGCCACACCTTC

J: TRBJ2-1
D: TRBD2
size: NA
V: TRBV7-8
CDR3: CASSLAGGFYNEQFF
DNA: TGTGCCAGCAGTTTAGCGGGGGGATTCTACAATGAGCAGTTCTTC

J: TRBJ2-2
D: TRBD1
size: NA
V: TRBV4-1
CDR3: CASSHLIGTGTGTGELFF
DNA: TGCGCCAGCAGCCACCTAATCGGGACAGGGACCGGTACCGGGGAGCTGTTTTTT

J: TRBJ2-3
D: NA
size: NA
V: TRBV24-1
CDR3: CATSDLVGRGTTDTQYF
DNA: TGTGCCACCAGTGATTTGGTCGGCAGGGGTACGACAGATACGCAGTATTTT

J: TRBJ2-1
D: NA
size: few
V: TRBV21-1
CDR3: CASSPGQQGLAGDNEQFF
DNA: TGTGCCAGCAGCCCGGGACAGCAAGGACTAGCGGGGGACAATGAGCAGTTCTTC

J: TRBJ1-2
D: NA
size: NA
V: TRBV7-5
CDR3: CARSCDPIGQGKAGYTF
DNA: TGTGCCAGAAGCTGTGACCCGATCGGACAGGGTAAAGCTGGCTACACCTTC

J: TRBJ2-6
D: NA
size: NA
V: TRBV18
CDR3: CASSPPDANVLTF
DNA: TGTGCCAGCTCACCACCGGACGCCAACGTCCTGACTTTC

J: TRBJ2-3
D: TRBD2
size: NA
V: TRBV9
CDR3: CASSAHSSGYTDTQYF
DNA: TGTGCCAGCAGCGCACACTCTAGCGGCTACACAGATACGCAGTATTTT

J: TRBJ2-2
D: TRBD1
size: NA
V: TRBV24-1
CDR3: CATSDLQQGVGELFF
DNA: TGTGCCACCAGTGATTTGCAACAGGGGGTGGGGGAGCTGTTTTTT

J: TRBJ2-1
D: NA
size: NA
V: TRBV5-1
CDR3: CASSLAGTPLDNEQFF
DNA: TGCGCCAGCAGCTTGGCTGGGACCCCACTCGACAATGAGCAGTTCTTC

J: TRBJ2-1
D: NA
size: once
V: TRBV13
CDR3: CATSLLRDFYNEQFF
DNA: TGTGCCACCTCATTACTACGGGACTTCTACAATGAGCAGTTCTTC

J: TRBJ1-1
D: NA
size: NA
V: TRBV11-2
CDR3: CASSLAGGEAFF
DNA: TGTGCCAGCAGCTTAGCGGGGGGAGAAGCTTTCTTT

J: TRBJ1-1
D: NA
size: NA
V: TRBV6-6
CDR3: CASTLRKQGGVAEAFF
DNA: TGTGCCAGCACCTTGAGGAAACAGGGAGGGGTCGCTGAAGCTTTCTTT

J: TRBJ2-3
D: TRBD1
size: NA
V: TRBV2
CDR3: CASSLRQGVADTQYF
DNA: TGTGCCAGCAGTCTCAGACAGGGGGTGGCAGATACGCAGTATTTT

J: TRBJ1-4
D: TRBD1
size: NA
V: TRBV9
CDR3: CASSVGDRGSEKLFF
DNA: TGTGCCAGCAGCGTAGGGGACAGGGGAAGTGAAAAACTGTTTTTT

J: TRBJ2-3
D: NA
size: NA
V: TRBV2
CDR3: CASRPQGLGPDTQYF
DNA: TGTGCCAGCAGACCACAGGGTCTGGGGCCAGATACGCAGTATTTT

J: TRBJ1-1
D: NA
size: few
V: TRBV30
CDR3: CAWSRGSLLEAFF
DNA: TGTGCCTGGAGTAGGGGCAGTCTACTTGAAGCTTTCTTT

J: TRBJ1-1
D: NA
size: NA
V: TRBV11-3
CDR3: CASSSRRERAFF
DNA: TGTGCCAGCAGCTCCCGCAGGGAGCGAGCTTTCTTT

J: TRBJ2-7
D: NA
size: NA
V: TRBV6-5
CDR3: CASMVPANYEQYF
DNA: TGTGCCAGCATGGTTCCAGCGAACTACGAGCAGTACTTC

J: TRBJ1-5
D: TRBD1
size: NA
V: TRBV5-1
CDR3: CASSQEGTAGQPQHF
DNA: TGCGCCAGCAGCCAGGAAGGGACAGCGGGTCAGCCCCAGCATTTT

J: TRBJ1-4
D: NA
size: NA
V: TRBV12-3/TRBV12-4
CDR3: CASSNNEKLFF
DNA: TGTGCCAGCAGTAACAATGAAAAACTGTTTTTT

J: TRBJ1-4
D: NA
size: once
V: TRBV2
CDR3: CASSVTANEKLFF
DNA: TGTGCCAGCAGTGTCACGGCTAATGAAAAACTGTTTTTT

J: TRBJ2-5
D: NA
size: NA
V: TRBV4-1
CDR3: CASSQGSRGKRETQYF
DNA: TGCGCCAGCAGCCAAGGGAGTAGGGGGAAACGAGAGACCCAGTACTTC

J: TRBJ1-4
D: NA
size: NA
V: TRBV5-5
CDR3: CASSLGQASNREKLFF
DNA: TGTGCCAGCAGCTTGGGACAGGCTTCCAACCGGGAAAAACTGTTTTTT

J: TRBJ2-2
D: NA
size: NA
V: TRBV30
CDR3: CAWKGTANTGELFF
DNA: TGTGCCTGGAAGGGAACAGCGAACACCGGGGAGCTGTTTTTT

J: TRBJ1-4
D: NA
size: NA
V: TRBV27
CDR3: CGSSRGATNEKLFF
DNA: TGTGGTTCTAGCAGGGGTGCAACTAATGAAAAACTGTTTTTT

J: TRBJ1-6
D: NA
size: NA
V: TRBV30
CDR3: CAWSGQARYSPLHF
DNA: TGTGCCTGGAGTGGACAGGCCCGCTATTCACCCCTCCACTTT

J: TRBJ2-6
D: NA
size: NA
V: TRBV5-1
CDR3: CASSLFGDSGANVLTF
DNA: TGCGCCAGCAGCTTGTTCGGGGACTCTGGGGCCAACGTCCTGACTTTC

J: TRBJ1-2
D: NA
size: NA
V: TRBV30
CDR3: CAWRVGLGGYTF
DNA: TGTGCCTGGCGGGTGGGGTTAGGTGGCTACACCTTC

J: TRBJ2-3
D: TRBD1
size: NA
V: TRBV24-1
CDR3: CATSRGRSSTDTQYF
DNA: TGTGCCACCAGTAGGGGGCGGTCCAGCACAGATACGCAGTATTTT

J: TRBJ1-5
D: NA
size: NA
V: TRBV5-8
CDR3: CASSLAIGGDQPQHF
DNA: TGTGCCAGCAGCTTGGCTATCGGGGGTGACCAGCCCCAGCATTTT

J: TRBJ2-5
D: NA
size: NA
V: TRBV7-2
CDR3: CASSSYRAPQETQYF
DNA: TGTGCCAGCAGCTCCTATCGGGCACCTCAAGAGACCCAGTACTTC

J: TRBJ1-1
D: TRBD1
size: NA
V: TRBV10-3
CDR3: CAITLGQGNTEAFF
DNA: TGTGCCATCACGCTGGGACAGGGGAACACTGAAGCTTTCTTT

J: TRBJ1-4
D: NA
size: NA
V: TRBV5-1
CDR3: CASSLERGTNEKLFF
DNA: TGCGCCAGCAGCTTGGAACGGGGAACTAATGAAAAACTGTTTTTT

J: TRBJ2-3
D: TRBD2
size: NA
V: TRBV18
CDR3: CASSQTTSGGSDTQYF
DNA: TGTGCCAGCTCACAAACGACTAGCGGGGGTTCAGATACGCAGTATTTT

J: TRBJ1-5
D: TRBD1
size: NA
V: TRBV30
CDR3: CAWSSLGQGKQPQHF
DNA: TGTGCCTGGAGTTCCCTTGGACAGGGGAAACAGCCCCAGCATTTT

J: TRBJ2-2
D: NA
size: once
V: TRBV6-5
CDR3: CASTTGTLNTGELFF
DNA: TGTGCCAGCACCACGGGGACCCTGAACACCGGGGAGCTGTTTTTT

J: TRBJ1-5
D: TRBD1
size: NA
V: TRBV3-1/TRBV3-2
CDR3: CASSPGTGSHQPQHF
DNA: TGTGCCAGCAGCCCCGGGACAGGGTCTCATCAGCCCCAGCATTTT

J: TRBJ1-1
D: NA
size: once
V: TRBV6-5
CDR3: CASSYAWGTANTEAFF
DNA: TGTGCCAGCAGTTACGCTTGGGGGACGGCGAACACTGAAGCTTTCTTT

J: TRBJ1-4
D: NA
size: NA
V: TRBV6-5
CDR3: CASSYDQGFNEKLFF
DNA: TGTGCCAGCAGTTACGATCAGGGGTTTAATGAAAAACTGTTTTTT

J: TRBJ2-7
D: TRBD1
size: NA
V: TRBV5-6
CDR3: CASSLDRTYEQYF
DNA: TGTGCCAGCAGCCTGGACAGGACCTACGAGCAGTACTTC

J: TRBJ1-2
D: NA
size: NA
V: TRBV7-3
CDR3: CASGPGNSRQKYGYTF
DNA: TGTGCCAGCGGCCCCGGGAACAGTCGTCAGAAATATGGCTACACCTTC